The 7 T cell receptor beta chains listed next were all sequenced from one sample in a study of shared clonotypes between healthy human individuals. As defined, naive CD8 cells were CD45RO-negative and positively selected for CCR7, with terminally differentiated effector memory CD45RA+ cells excluded. Using immunoSEQ multiplex PCR, the repertoire was profiled, and TCRdb retains in-frame clones only, with some absent. The sample has some 2.1 million clones, just under 95% seen once. The sequencing sample was made of naive CD8+ T cells sorted from blood. Receptor source: a man between 18 and 35 years old in good health.

The chain combines TRBV7-9 with TRBJ1-5; TRBD1 is a possible D gene (5 bases). Germline CDR1 reads SEHNR; CDR2 reads FQNEAQ (reference sequence). The CDR3 runs 18 residues. The V and J ends lost 3 bases and 2 bases respectively, with 20 bases between them. CDR3 DNA sequence: TGTGCCAGCAGCTTTCGCTGGGTACGGGCGGGGGGCAATCAGCCCCAGCATTTT. Translation gives CASSFRWVRAGGNQPQHF.

This rearrangement joins TRBV7-8 to TRBJ2-1; possibly TRBD2 for D (6 bases). Germline lookup yields CDR1 SGHVS and CDR2 FQNEAQ. Trimming shortened V by 5 bases and J by 7 bases, and 9 bases separated the two germline ends. There are 12 residues in the CDR3. CDR3 loop: CASSMGTNEQFF. As DNA, the CDR3 is TGTGCCAGCAGCATGGGGACTAATGAGCAGTTCTTC. The full variable domain, with the rest looked up from reference TRBV7-8 and TRBJ2-1, is GAGVSQSPRYKVAKRGQDVALRCDPISGHVSLFWYQQALGQGPEFLTYFQNEAQLDKSGLPSDRFFAERPEGSVSTLKIQRTQQEDSAVYLCASSMGTNEQFFGPGTRLTVL.

The chain uses TRBV28 and TRBJ2-7; maybe TRBD2 (6 bases). Per germline, CDR1 MDHEN and CDR2 SYDVKM. The CDR3 spans 14 residues. Trimming pared 3 bases from V and 6 bases from J, leaving 15 bases between. The CDR3 DNA follows: TGTGCCAGCAGTTTGCAAGGGGACTTGGGCGAGCAGTACTTC. Translation: CASSLQGDLGEQYF.

This chain links TRBV29-1 with TRBJ2-5, with D tentatively TRBD2 (6 bases). Looked up from germline, CDR1 is SQVTM and CDR2 is ANQGSEA. V lost 4 bases and J lost 5, with 11 bases in between. The CDR3 sequence is 12 residues long. The CDR3 here is CSVGGGSETQYF. CDR3 nucleotides: TGCAGCGTTGGGGGAGGCAGTGAGACCCAGTACTTC.

The rearrangement joins TRBV6-1 to TRBJ1-1, with D possibly being TRBD1 (5 bases). Germline V gives CDR1 MNHNS, CDR2 SASEGT. The CDR3 runs 13 residues. V shed 6 bases and J shed 8 bases, with 16 bases lying between them. CDR3: CASSPRAGLEAFF. CDR3 DNA: TGTGCCAGCAGCCCCAGGGCGGGCTTAGAAGCTTTCTTT.

A remark on this clone: This sample includes further DNA sequences coding for the same CDR3. The chain carries TRBV19 and TRBJ2-7, with 8 bases that match TRBD2. Trimming took 5 bases from V and 3 from J; bases not matched to a gene: 3. Per the germline V gene, CDR1 is LNHDA and CDR2 is SQIVND (reference sequence). The CDR3 totals 13 residues. The CDR3 bases are TGTGCCAGTAGTCCAAGCGGGAGCTACGAGCAGTACTTC. This codes for CASSPSGSYEQYF.

The genes are TRBV6-1 and TRBJ2-2; possible D gene TRBD1, 6 bases. V gave up 5 bases and J gave up 5 bases, with 9 bases separating them. The CDR3 covers 13 residues. Germline CDR1 MNHNS, CDR2 SASEGT. In DNA form, the CDR3 reads TGTGCCAGCAGTTATGACAGGACCGGGGAGCTGTTTTTT. It is translated as CASSYDRTGELFF.